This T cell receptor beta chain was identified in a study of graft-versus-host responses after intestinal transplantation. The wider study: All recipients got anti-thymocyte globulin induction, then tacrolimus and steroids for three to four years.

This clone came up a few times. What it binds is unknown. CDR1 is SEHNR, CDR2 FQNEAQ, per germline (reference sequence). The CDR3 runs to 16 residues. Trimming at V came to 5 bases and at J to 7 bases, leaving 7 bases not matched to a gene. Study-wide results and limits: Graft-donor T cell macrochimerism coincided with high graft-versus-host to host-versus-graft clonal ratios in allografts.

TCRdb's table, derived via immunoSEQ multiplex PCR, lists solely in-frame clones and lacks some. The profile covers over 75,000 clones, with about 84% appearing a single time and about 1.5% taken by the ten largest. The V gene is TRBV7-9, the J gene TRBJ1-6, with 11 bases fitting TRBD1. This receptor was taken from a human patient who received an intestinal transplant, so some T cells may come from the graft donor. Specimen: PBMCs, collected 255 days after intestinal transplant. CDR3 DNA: TGTGCCAGCAGCGCCCGGACAGGGGGCGAGAATTCACCCCTCCACTTT. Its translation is CASSARTGGENSPLHF.